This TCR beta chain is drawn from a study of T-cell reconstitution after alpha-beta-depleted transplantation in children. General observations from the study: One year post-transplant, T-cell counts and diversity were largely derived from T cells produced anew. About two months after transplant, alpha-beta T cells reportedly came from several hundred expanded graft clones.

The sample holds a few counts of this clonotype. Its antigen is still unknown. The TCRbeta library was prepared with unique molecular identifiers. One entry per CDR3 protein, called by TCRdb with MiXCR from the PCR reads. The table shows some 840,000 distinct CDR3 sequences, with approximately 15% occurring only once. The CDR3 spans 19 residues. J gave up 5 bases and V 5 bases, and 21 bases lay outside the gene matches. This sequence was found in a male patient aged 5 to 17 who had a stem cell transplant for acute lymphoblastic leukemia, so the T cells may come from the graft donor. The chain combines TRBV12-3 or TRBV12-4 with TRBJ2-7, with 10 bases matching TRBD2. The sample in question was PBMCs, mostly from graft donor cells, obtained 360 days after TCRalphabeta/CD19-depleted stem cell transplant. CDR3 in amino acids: CASSPYKTLSGRADNEQYF. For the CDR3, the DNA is TGTGCCAGCAGTCCATACAAAACACTCAGCGGGAGGGCTGATAACGAGCAGTACTTC.